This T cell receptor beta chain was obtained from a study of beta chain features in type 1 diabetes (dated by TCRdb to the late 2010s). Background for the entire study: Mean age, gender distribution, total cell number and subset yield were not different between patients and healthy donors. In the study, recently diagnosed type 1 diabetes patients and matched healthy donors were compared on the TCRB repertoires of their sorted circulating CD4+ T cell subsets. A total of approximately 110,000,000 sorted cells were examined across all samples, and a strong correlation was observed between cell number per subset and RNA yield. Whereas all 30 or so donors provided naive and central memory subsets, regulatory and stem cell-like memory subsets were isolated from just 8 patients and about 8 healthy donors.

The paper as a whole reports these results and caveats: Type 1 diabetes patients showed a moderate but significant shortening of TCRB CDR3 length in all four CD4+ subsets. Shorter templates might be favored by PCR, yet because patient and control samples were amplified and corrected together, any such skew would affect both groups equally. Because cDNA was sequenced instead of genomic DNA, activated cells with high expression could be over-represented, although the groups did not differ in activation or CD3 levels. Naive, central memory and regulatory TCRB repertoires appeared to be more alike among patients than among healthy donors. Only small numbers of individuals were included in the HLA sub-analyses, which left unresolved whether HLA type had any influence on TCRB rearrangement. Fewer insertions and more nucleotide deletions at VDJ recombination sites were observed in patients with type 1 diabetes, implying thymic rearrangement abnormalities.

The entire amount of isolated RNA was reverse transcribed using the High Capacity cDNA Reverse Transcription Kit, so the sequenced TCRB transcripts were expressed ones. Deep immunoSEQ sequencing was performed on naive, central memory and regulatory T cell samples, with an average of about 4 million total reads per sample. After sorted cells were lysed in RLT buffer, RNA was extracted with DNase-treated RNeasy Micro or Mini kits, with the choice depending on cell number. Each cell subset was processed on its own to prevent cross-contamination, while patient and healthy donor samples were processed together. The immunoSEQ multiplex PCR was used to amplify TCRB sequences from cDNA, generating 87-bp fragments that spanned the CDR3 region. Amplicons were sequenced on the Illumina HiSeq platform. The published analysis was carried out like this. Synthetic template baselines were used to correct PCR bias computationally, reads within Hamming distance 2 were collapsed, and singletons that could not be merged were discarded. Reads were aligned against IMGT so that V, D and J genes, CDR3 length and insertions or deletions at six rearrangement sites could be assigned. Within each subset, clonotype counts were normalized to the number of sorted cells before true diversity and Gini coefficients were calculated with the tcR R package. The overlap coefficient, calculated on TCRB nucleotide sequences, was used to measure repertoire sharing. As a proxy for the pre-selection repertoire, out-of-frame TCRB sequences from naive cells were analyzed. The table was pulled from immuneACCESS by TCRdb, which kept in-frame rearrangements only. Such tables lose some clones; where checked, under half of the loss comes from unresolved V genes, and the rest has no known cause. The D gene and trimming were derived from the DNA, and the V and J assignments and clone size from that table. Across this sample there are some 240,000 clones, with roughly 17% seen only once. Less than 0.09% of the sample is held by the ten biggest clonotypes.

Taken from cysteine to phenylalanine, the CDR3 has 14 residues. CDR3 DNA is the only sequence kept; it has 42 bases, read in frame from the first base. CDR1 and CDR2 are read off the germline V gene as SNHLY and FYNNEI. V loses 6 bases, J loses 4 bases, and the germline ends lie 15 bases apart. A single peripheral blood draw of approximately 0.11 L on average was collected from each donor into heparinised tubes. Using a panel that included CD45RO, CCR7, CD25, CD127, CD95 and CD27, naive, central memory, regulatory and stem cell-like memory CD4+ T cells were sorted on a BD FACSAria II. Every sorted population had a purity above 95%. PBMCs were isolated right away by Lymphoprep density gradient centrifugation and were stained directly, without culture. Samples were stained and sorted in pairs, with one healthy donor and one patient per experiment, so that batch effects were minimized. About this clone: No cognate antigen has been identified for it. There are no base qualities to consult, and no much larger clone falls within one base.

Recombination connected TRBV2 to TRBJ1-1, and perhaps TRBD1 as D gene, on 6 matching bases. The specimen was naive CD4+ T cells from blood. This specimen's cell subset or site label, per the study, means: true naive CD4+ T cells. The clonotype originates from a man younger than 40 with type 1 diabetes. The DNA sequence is TGTGCCAGCAGCCCACAGGGTCTTGGCACTGAAGCTTTCTTT. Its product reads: CASSPQGLGTEAFF.